This TCR beta chain was identified in a study of tumor and adjacent non-tumor tissue in lung cancer. Study in general: The patients, 10 to 11 men and four to six women, were roughly 30 to 80 with stage I to III disease. Each sample yielded some 4 million productive TCRbeta reads on average.

A modified ARM-PCR protocol with three rounds of nested PCR amplified TCRbeta. TCRdb re-called the multiplex PCR reads with MiXCR, one entry per CDR3 protein. The repertoire consists of 81,000 or so distinct CDR3 sequences, with around 86% occurring once and the leading ten covering about an eighth. A word on this clonotype: The conserved phenylalanine or tryptophan normally closing the CDR3 is absent here, so this likely arose from a read error.

No cell sorting was done before RNA was extracted from the tissue. The CDR3 runs to 14 residues. V was cut by 6 bases and J by 1 base, with 12 bases left in between. Source material: lung tumor tissue. This chain links TRBV12-3 or TRBV12-4 with TRBJ2-5; D remains ambiguous. The TCR comes from a woman in her fifties or sixties with non-small cell lung cancer. The CDR3 DNA follows: TGTGCCAGCAGCTTACCTGACACCCAAGAGACCCAGTACGTC. Translation gives CASSLPDTQETQYV.